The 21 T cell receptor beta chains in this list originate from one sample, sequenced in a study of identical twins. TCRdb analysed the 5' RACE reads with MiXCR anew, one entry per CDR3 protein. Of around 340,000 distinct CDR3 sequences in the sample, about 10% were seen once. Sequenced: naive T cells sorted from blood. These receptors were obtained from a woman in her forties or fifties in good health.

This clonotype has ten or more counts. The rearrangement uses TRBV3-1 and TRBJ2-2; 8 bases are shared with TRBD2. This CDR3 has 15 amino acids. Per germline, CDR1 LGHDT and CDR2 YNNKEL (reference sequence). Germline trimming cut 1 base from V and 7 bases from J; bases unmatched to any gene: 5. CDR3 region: CASSQAGGLGGELFF. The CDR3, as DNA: TGTGCCAGCAGCCAAGCGGGAGGGCTTGGCGGGGAGCTGTTTTTT.

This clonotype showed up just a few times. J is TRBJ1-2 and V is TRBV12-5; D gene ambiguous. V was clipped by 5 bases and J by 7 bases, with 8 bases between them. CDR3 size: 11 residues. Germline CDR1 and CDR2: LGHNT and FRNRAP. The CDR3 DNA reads TGTGCTAGTGGTCATACTCGTGGCTACACCTTC. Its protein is CASGHTRGYTF.

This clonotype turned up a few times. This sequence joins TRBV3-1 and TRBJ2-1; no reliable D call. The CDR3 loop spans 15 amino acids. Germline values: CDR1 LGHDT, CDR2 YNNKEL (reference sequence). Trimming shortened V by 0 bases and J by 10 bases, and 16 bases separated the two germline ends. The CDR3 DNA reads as TGTGCCAGCAGCCAAGAGGCACTGGGCGTACGAGAGCAGTTCTTC. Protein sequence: CASSQEALGVREQFF.

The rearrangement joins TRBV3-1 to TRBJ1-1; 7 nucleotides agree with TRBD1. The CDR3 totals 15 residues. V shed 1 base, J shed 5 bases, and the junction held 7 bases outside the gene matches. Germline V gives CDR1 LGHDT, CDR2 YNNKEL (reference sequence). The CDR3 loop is CASSQATGIGTEAFF. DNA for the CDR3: TGTGCCAGCAGCCAAGCGACAGGGATTGGTACTGAAGCTTTCTTT. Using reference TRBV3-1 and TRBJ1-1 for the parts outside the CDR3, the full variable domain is DTAVSQTPKYLVTQMGNDKSIKCEQNLGHDTMYWYKQDSKKFLKIMFSYNNKELIINETVPNRFSPKSPDKAHLNLHINSLELGDSAVYFCASSQATGIGTEAFFGQGTRLTVV.

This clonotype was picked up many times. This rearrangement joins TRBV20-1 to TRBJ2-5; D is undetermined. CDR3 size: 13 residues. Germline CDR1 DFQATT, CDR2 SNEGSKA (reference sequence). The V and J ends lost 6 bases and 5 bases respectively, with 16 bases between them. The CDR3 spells CSAPQDPAETQYF. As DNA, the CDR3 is TGCAGTGCCCCCCAAGATCCGGCGGAGACCCAGTACTTC.

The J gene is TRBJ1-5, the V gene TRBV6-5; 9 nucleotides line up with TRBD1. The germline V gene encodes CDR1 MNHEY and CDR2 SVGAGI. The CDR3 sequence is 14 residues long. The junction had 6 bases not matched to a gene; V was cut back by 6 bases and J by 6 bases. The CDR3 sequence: CASSPGTGIQPQHF. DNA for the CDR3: TGTGCCAGCAGCCCCGGGACAGGGATTCAGCCCCAGCATTTT.

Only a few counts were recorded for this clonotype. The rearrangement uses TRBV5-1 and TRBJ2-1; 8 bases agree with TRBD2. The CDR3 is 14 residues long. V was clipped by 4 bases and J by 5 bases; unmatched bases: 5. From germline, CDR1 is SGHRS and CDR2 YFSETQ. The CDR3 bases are TGCGCCAGCAGCCCCGGGACTAGGCACAATGAGCAGTTCTTC. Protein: CASSPGTRHNEQFF.

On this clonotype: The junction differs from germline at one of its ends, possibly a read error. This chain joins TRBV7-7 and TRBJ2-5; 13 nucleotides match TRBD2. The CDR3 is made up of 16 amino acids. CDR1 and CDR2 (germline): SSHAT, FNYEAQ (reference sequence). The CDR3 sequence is CASSLGLAGVVETQYF. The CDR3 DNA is TGTGCTAGCAGCTTAGGACTAGCGGGAGTTGTGGAGACCCAGTACTTC.

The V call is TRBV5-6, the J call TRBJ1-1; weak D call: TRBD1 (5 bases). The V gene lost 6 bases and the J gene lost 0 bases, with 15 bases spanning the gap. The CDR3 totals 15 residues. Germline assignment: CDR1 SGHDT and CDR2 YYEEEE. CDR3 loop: CASTGGPDLNTEAFF. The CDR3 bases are TGTGCCAGCACCGGGGGTCCGGACCTGAACACTGAAGCTTTCTTT.

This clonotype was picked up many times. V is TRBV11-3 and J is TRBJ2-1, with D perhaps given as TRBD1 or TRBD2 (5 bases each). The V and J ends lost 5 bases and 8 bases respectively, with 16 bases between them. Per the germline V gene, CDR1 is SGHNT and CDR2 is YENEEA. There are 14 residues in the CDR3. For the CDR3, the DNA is TGTGCCAGCAGCGTGGGGGTTGAGGCCGATGAGCAGTTCTTC. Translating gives CASSVGVEADEQFF.

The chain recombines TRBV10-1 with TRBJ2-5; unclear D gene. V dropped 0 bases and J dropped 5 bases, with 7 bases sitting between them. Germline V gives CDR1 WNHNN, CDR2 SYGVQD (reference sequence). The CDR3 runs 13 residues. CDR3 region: CASSESGPETQYF. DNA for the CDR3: TGCGCCAGCAGTGAGTCCGGTCCTGAGACCCAGTACTTC.

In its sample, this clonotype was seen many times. The CDR3 sequence: CASSPPGRGKGYTF. CDR3 nucleotides: TGTGCCAGCAGCCCACCCGGGAGGGGCAAAGGCTACACCTTC. The chain recombines TRBV14 with TRBJ1-2; a weak D match, TRBD1 (5 bases). CDR1 is SGHDN and CDR2 is FVKESK in the germline V gene. This CDR3 comprises 14 residues. Trimming took off 4 bases at V and 8 bases at J, with 17 bases between the two ends.

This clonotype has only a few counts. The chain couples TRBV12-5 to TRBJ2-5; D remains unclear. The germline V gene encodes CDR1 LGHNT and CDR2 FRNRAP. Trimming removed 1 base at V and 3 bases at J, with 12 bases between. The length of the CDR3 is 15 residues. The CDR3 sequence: CASGLEWVSEETQYF. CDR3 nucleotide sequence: TGTGCTAGTGGTTTGGAGTGGGTGAGTGAAGAGACCCAGTACTTC.

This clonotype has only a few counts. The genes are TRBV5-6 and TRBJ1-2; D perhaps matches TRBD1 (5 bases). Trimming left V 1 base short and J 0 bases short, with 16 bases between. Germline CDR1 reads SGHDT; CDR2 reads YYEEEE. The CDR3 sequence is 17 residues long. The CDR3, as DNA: TGTGCCAGCAGCTTGAGGAGTGGGGGGATCCCTAACTATGGCTACACCTTC. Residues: CASSLRSGGIPNYGYTF.

CDR3 in DNA: TGTGCCAGCAGCGGACGGGCGGGTGCCTCGACAGATACGCAGTATTTT. The encoded protein is CASSGRAGASTDTQYF. The chain couples TRBV7-9 to TRBJ2-3; maybe TRBD2 (5 bases). Looked up from germline, CDR1 is SEHNR and CDR2 is FQNEAQ (reference sequence). V dropped 5 bases and J dropped 3 bases, with 18 bases sitting between them. This CDR3 region has 16 residues. Variable domain in full (rest from reference TRBV7-9 and TRBJ2-3): DTGVSQNPRHKITKRGQNVTFRCDPISEHNRLYWYRQTLGQGPEFLTYFQNEAQLEKSRLLSDRFSAERPKGSFSTLEIQRTEQGDSAMYLCASSGRAGASTDTQYFGPGTRLTVL.

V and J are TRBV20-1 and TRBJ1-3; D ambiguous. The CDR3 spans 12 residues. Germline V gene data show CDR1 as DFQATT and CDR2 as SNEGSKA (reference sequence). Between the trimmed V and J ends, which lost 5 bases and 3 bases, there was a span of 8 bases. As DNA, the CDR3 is TGCAGTGCTCGATCAGATGGAAACACCATATATTTT. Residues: CSARSDGNTIYF.

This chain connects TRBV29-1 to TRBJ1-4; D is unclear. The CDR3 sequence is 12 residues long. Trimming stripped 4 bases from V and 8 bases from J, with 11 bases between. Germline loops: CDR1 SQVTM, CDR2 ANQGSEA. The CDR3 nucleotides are TGCAGCGTTGCTTATGTCCACGAAAAACTGTTTTTT. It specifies CSVAYVHEKLFF.

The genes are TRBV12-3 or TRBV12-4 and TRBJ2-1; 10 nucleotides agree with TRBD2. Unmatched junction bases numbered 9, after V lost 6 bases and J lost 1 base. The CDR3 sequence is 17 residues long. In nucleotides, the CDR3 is TGTGCCAGCAGGTCCCCCCTACTAGCGGGATCCTACAATGAGCAGTTCTTC. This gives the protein CASRSPLLAGSYNEQFF.

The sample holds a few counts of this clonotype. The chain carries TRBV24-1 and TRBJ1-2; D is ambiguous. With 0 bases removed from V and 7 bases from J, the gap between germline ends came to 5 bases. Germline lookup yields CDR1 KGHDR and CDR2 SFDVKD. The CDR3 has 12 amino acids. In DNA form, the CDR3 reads TGTGCCACCAGTGATTTGGGTGGTGGCTACACCTTC. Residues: CATSDLGGGYTF.

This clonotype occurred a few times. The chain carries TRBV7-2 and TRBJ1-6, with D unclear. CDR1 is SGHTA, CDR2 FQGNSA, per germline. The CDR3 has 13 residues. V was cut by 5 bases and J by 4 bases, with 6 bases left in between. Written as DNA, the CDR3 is TGTGCCAGCAGCATAGGGTATAATTCACCCCTCCACTTT. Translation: CASSIGYNSPLHF.

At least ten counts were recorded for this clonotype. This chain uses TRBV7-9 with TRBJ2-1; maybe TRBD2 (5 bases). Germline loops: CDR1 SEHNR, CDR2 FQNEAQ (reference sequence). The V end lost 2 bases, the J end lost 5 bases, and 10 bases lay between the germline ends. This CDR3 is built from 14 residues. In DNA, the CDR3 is TGTGCCAGCAGCTTACGTGAGGGAAACAATGAGCAGTTCTTC. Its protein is CASSLREGNNEQFF. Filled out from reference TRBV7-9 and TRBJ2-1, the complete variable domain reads DTGVSQNPRHKITKRGQNVTFRCDPISEHNRLYWYRQTLGQGPEFLTYFQNEAQLEKSRLLSDRFSAERPKGSFSTLEIQRTEQGDSAMYLCASSLREGNNEQFFGPGTRLTVL.